This TCR beta chain derives from a study of blood T cells in healthy people across ages. V lost 0 bases, J lost 5 bases, and 12 bases stayed unmatched. The germline gives CDR1 LGHNA, CDR2 YNFKEQ. This CDR3 comprises 18 residues. Through a sample-barcoded 5' primer and a J-beta primer mix, a second PCR was run for about 6 to 11 cycles. Per-sample output comprised a minimum of 2.5 million paired-end reads containing CDR3. TCRdb analysed the 5' RACE reads with MiXCR anew, one entry per CDR3 protein. The sample has fewer than 2,000,000 distinct CDR3 sequences, roughly two fifths seen once. The sample holds a few counts of this clonotype. Its antigen is unknown. General study results and limits: Unknown CMV status may confound age-related changes in expanded clones. Both naive CD4+ cell counts and diversity were greater in long-lived donors than in aged donors.

The V call is TRBV4-2, the J call TRBJ2-5; 10 nucleotides line up with TRBD2. This receptor was identified in a human donor in good health. The sample was blood. The CDR3 is CASSQEGSSGGPGETQYF. CDR3 coding DNA: TGTGCCAGCAGCCAAGAGGGTAGTAGCGGGGGGCCTGGGGAGACCCAGTACTTC.